The 14 T cell receptor beta chains reported below all come from one sample, sequenced in a study of beta chain features in type 1 diabetes. Every bit of the isolated RNA underwent reverse transcription, so sequencing read expressed TCRB transcripts. Sequenced by immunoSEQ multiplex PCR; TCRdb stores in-frame clones only, minus some. The sample lists a few hundred thousand clones; about 20% were seen once. Sequencing was performed on naive CD4+ T cells from blood. All receptors derive from a woman between 18 and 30 years old in good health.

The table lists this clone with a few counts. The chain is built from TRBV28 and TRBJ1-2, with a weak D call TRBD1 (6 bases). Trimming shortened V by 4 bases and J by 13 bases, and 13 bases separated the two germline ends. Per germline, CDR1 MDHEN and CDR2 SYDVKM. The CDR3 runs 11 residues. The CDR3 loop reads CASSSYQGFTF. CDR3 nucleotides: TGTGCCAGCAGTTCATATCAGGGGTTCACCTTC.

This clone was counted only a few times. The chain joins TRBV11-1 to TRBJ1-1; D unresolved. The CDR3 is made up of 13 amino acids. The germline CDR1 and CDR2 sequences are SGHAT and FQDESV (reference sequence). Trimming left V 6 bases short and J 3 bases short, with 11 bases between. The CDR3 loop reads CASSMTKDTEAFF. For the CDR3, the DNA is TGTGCCAGCAGTATGACAAAGGACACTGAAGCTTTCTTT.

This clone occurred a few times. This chain links TRBV5-1 with TRBJ1-5, with D tentatively TRBD1 (5 bases). The CDR3 runs 16 residues. Germline V gives CDR1 SGHRS, CDR2 YFSETQ. V was trimmed by 0 bases and J by 1 base, leaving 11 bases between them. CDR3 residues: CASSLGSGLSNQPQHF. For the CDR3, the DNA is TGCGCCAGCAGCTTGGGATCAGGGCTAAGCAATCAGCCCCAGCATTTT.

This chain uses TRBV6-1 with TRBJ1-1; D is unresolved. This CDR3 spans 14 amino acids. V was clipped by 5 bases and J by 1 base, with 11 bases between them. Germline CDR1 MNHNS, CDR2 SASEGT. The CDR3 here is CASSPLSSNTEAFF. Written as DNA, the CDR3 is TGTGCCAGCAGTCCCCTTTCCTCGAACACTGAAGCTTTCTTT.

Only a few counts were recorded for this clone. The chain carries TRBV10-2 and TRBJ2-7; D call uncertain. The CDR3 is 12 amino acids. In germline, CDR1 is WSHSY, CDR2 SAAADI. The V and J ends lost 6 bases and 4 bases respectively, with 10 bases between them. The CDR3 is CASSQQPYEQYF. The CDR3 DNA reads as TGCGCCAGCAGCCAACAACCATACGAGCAGTACTTC.

This sequence joins TRBV4-1 and TRBJ1-2; 7 bases line up with TRBD1. The CDR3 consists of 15 residues. Germline loops: CDR1 MGHRA, CDR2 YSYEKL. J was trimmed by 8 bases and V by 4 bases; bases with no gene match: 13. The CDR3 DNA reads as TGCGCCAGCAGCCCCCTAAGGCAGGGGGAATCGGGCTACACCTTC. It codes for CASSPLRQGESGYTF.

V gene TRBV6-6 combines with J gene TRBJ2-3, with D possibly matching TRBD2 (7 bases). Germline CDR1 MNHNY, CDR2 SVGAGI (reference sequence). The V gene lost 5 bases and the J gene lost 2 bases, with 14 bases spanning the gap. The CDR3 covers 15 residues. CDR3 in DNA: TGTGCCAGCAGTAAGGGGGGGGCCTACACAGATACGCAGTATTTT. Protein product: CASSKGGAYTDTQYF.

A few counts support this clone. The chain has TRBV29-1 and TRBJ1-5; a weak D match, TRBD1 (5 bases). V gave up 2 bases and J gave up 4 bases, with 9 bases separating them. Germline loops: CDR1 SQVTM, CDR2 ANQGSEA. This CDR3 contains 13 residues. CDR3 loop: CSVEQGENQPQHF. The DNA of the CDR3 is TGCAGCGTTGAACAGGGTGAAAATCAGCCCCAGCATTTT. The whole variable domain, remainder taken from reference TRBV29-1 and TRBJ1-5, is SAVISQKPSRDICQRGTSLTIQCQVDSQVTMMFWYRQQPGQSLTLIATANQGSEATYESGFVIDKFPISRPNLTFSTLTVSNMSPEDSSIYLCSVEQGENQPQHFGDGTRLSIL.

This clone has a handful of counts. J is TRBJ2-7 and V is TRBV6-5; D unresolved. V gave up 6 bases and J gave up 4 bases, with 19 bases separating them. Germline V gives CDR1 MNHEY, CDR2 SVGAGI. The CDR3 consists of 15 residues. CDR3 loop: CASSQTQAQQYEQYF. In DNA form, the CDR3 reads TGTGCCAGCAGCCAGACCCAGGCCCAGCAATACGAGCAGTACTTC.

The V and J genes are TRBV7-2 and TRBJ2-3, with TRBD1 matching over 7 bases. The CDR3 covers 13 residues. The germline CDR1 and CDR2 sequences are SGHTA and FQGNSA. J gave up 12 bases and V 4 bases, and 10 bases lay outside the gene matches. CDR3 sequence (DNA): TGTGCCAGCAGCTCAGGGGGATGGGACAGTCAGTATTTT. Its protein product is CASSSGGWDSQYF. Full variable domain (missing parts from reference TRBV7-2 and TRBJ2-3): GAGVSQSPSNKVTEKGKDVELRCDPISGHTALYWYRQSLGQGLEFLIYFQGNSAPDKSGLPSDRFSAERTGGSVSTLTIQRTQQEDSAVYLCASSSGGWDSQYFGPGTRLTVL.

This clone was seen more than once but under ten times. The chain recombines TRBV7-9 with TRBJ2-1, with D unresolved. CDR1 is SEHNR and CDR2 is FQNEAQ in the germline V gene (reference sequence). The CDR3 contains 15 residues. V was shortened by 5 bases and J by 6 bases, with 17 bases between the two germline ends. The CDR3, as DNA: TGTGCCAGCAGCCCACGCCCTGTGTTCGGCAATGAGCAGTTCTTC. As protein: CASSPRPVFGNEQFF.

The rearrangement links TRBV2 to TRBJ1-6; D is unclear. V dropped 3 bases and J dropped 0 bases, with 3 bases sitting between them. CDR3 length: 14 amino acids. Germline loops: CDR1 SNHLY, CDR2 FYNNEI. In DNA form, the CDR3 reads TGTGCCAGCAGTGAGAGCTCCTATAATTCACCCCTCCACTTT. The encoded protein is CASSESSYNSPLHF.

V usage is TRBV7-9 and J usage is TRBJ2-5, with a tentative D call TRBD1 (5 bases). The CDR3 is made up of 14 amino acids. The germline V gene has CDR1 SEHNR and CDR2 FQNEAQ (reference sequence). V was cut by 2 bases and J by 1 base, with 8 bases left in between. The CDR3 reads CASSLFDSQETQYF. The CDR3 DNA reads TGTGCCAGCAGCTTATTCGACAGCCAAGAGACCCAGTACTTC.

This sequence joins TRBV12-5 and TRBJ1-1; D gene ambiguous. There are 18 residues in the CDR3. Germline values: CDR1 LGHNT, CDR2 FRNRAP. Trimming removed 0 bases from V and 1 base from J, with 18 bases in between. CDR3 region: CASGLVVWSSNRNTEAFF. The CDR3 DNA reads TGTGCTAGTGGTTTGGTTGTTTGGAGCTCCAATAGGAACACTGAAGCTTTCTTT.